Listed below are T cell receptor beta chains from one sample, sequenced in a study of human T cells and chemical hapten exposure. A single record per CDR3 protein comes from TCRdb applying MiXCR to the RACE reads. The repertoire holds 150,000 to 200,000 distinct CDR3 sequences, roughly 15% seen once, with less than 2% in the top ten. Source: whole blood, taken in connection with sensitization to the hapten diphenylcyclopropenone (DPC). These receptors were taken from a woman aged 30 to 39 with alopecia areata. Some clones in this sample may be carry-over from other donors' samples. CDR3s include the opening cysteine and the closing phenylalanine or tryptophan. The D gene is left open where the match is weak. Size values are once, few and many counts, or a class for expanded clones, and some rows have none.

clone_size	v_call	j_call	d_call	cdr3_aa	cdr3_nt
few	TRBV24-1	TRBJ2-1	TRBD2	CATSGLASGVNEQFF	TGTGCCACCAGTGGGTTGGCTAGCGGGGTTAATGAGCAGTTCTTC
few	TRBV20-1	TRBJ2-1	-	CSASIPSGSYNEQFF	TGCAGTGCTAGTATCCCCTCCGGATCCTACAATGAGCAGTTCTTC
-	TRBV28	TRBJ1-1	TRBD1	CASSKQGEAFF	TGTGCCAGCAGTAAACAGGGGGAAGCTTTCTTT
-	TRBV6-2/TRBV6-3	TRBJ2-3	-	CASTSPGGATDTQYF	TGTGCCAGCACCTCCCCCGGGGGTGCCACAGATACGCAGTATTTT
few	TRBV20-1	TRBJ1-5	-	CSASEGDQPQHF	TGCAGTGCTAGTGAGGGGGATCAGCCCCAGCATTTT
few	TRBV4-3	TRBJ2-3	-	CASSQESSTDTQYF	TGCGCCAGCAGCCAAGAGTCAAGCACAGATACGCAGTATTTT
-	TRBV5-1	TRBJ2-3	-	CASSGGTSADTQYF	TGCGCCAGCAGCGGCGGGACCTCAGCAGATACGCAGTATTTT
many	TRBV5-1	TRBJ1-6	-	CASSLVGNSPLHF	TGCGCCAGCAGCTTGGTTGGTAATTCACCCCTCCACTTT
-	TRBV30	TRBJ2-3	TRBD2	CAWRASGISNTQYF	TGTGCCTGGAGGGCTAGCGGGATCTCGAATACGCAGTATTTT
-	TRBV5-1	TRBJ2-2	-	CASSLVAANTGELFF	TGCGCCAGCAGCTTGGTAGCGGCGAACACCGGGGAGCTGTTTTTT
-	TRBV3-1	TRBJ2-7	TRBD2	CASSQDSSGGTPEYF	TGTGCCAGCAGCCAAGATAGCAGCGGGGGAACTCCGGAGTACTTC
many	TRBV2	TRBJ2-3	-	CASNPGATDTQYF	TGTGCCAGCAACCCGGGAGCAACAGATACGCAGTATTTT
many	TRBV6-2/TRBV6-3	TRBJ1-6	-	CASSYHSAAPDSPGPPLHF	TGTGCCAGCAGTTACCACTCGGCCGCACCGGACAGCCCAGGGCCACCCCTCCACTTT
few	TRBV7-9	TRBJ2-3	-	CASSLRWRAGSADTQYF	TGTGCCAGCAGCTTAAGATGGCGGGCAGGTTCGGCAGATACGCAGTATTTT
few	TRBV29-1	TRBJ2-7	-	CSVVRSGDEQYF	TGCAGCGTTGTTAGGTCAGGGGACGAGCAGTACTTC
few	TRBV7-6	TRBJ2-3	TRBD1	CASSGTGGLTDTQYF	TGTGCCAGCAGCGGGACAGGGGGTCTTACAGATACGCAGTATTTT
-	TRBV2	TRBJ2-7	TRBD1	CASGDRASYEQYF	TGTGCCAGCGGGGACAGGGCCTCCTACGAGCAGTACTTC
-	TRBV18	TRBJ2-1	TRBD1	CASSPQDRPIYNEQFF	TGTGCCAGCTCACCACAGGACAGGCCGATCTACAATGAGCAGTTCTTC
few	TRBV2	TRBJ1-5	TRBD1	CASSRAPTGGGQPQHF	TGTGCCAGCAGTCGAGCCCCGACAGGGGGGGGTCAGCCCCAGCATTTT
few	TRBV7-7	TRBJ2-5	TRBD2	CASSPGLAGAQETQYF	TGTGCCAGCAGTCCTGGACTAGCGGGGGCCCAAGAGACCCAGTACTTC
few	TRBV12-3/TRBV12-4	TRBJ2-5	-	CASSLRQYQTQYF	TGTGCCAGCAGCTTACGACAGTACCAGACCCAGTACTTC
few	TRBV2	TRBJ2-7	TRBD2	CASSETRGGPYEQYF	TGTGCCAGCAGTGAAACCCGGGGGGGCCCCTACGAGCAGTACTTC
-	TRBV29-1	TRBJ1-1	-	CSVVKGLNTEAFF	TGCAGCGTTGTTAAAGGGTTGAACACTGAAGCTTTCTTT
-	TRBV2	TRBJ2-5	-	CASSENRASETQYF	TGTGCCAGCAGTGAAAACCGAGCATCTGAGACCCAGTACTTC
many	TRBV5-4	TRBJ2-2	-	CASSPSRRGELFF	TGTGCCAGCAGCCCCTCGCGTCGGGGGGAGCTGTTTTTT
-	TRBV6-1	TRBJ2-3	TRBD2	CASSEARGGRAPDTQYF	TGTGCCAGCAGTGAAGCGCGGGGCGGGAGGGCCCCAGATACGCAGTATTTT
-	TRBV28	TRBJ2-7	-	CASSRSTYYEQYF	TGTGCCAGCAGTCGGTCTACTTACTACGAGCAGTACTTC
-	TRBV5-6	TRBJ2-7	TRBD1	CASSLAFGTGVPYEQYF	TGTGCCAGCAGCTTGGCCTTTGGGACAGGAGTACCCTACGAGCAGTACTTC
-	TRBV6-5	TRBJ1-1	TRBD1	CASSGTGSGKNTEAFF	TGTGCCAGCAGTGGGACAGGCTCAGGAAAGAACACTGAAGCTTTCTTT
few	TRBV4-1	TRBJ1-4	-	CASSQRQGLGEKLFF	TGCGCCAGCAGCCAACGTCAGGGTCTAGGTGAAAAACTGTTTTTT
-	TRBV10-3	TRBJ2-7	TRBD1	CAISGRDRGSYEQYF	TGTGCCATCAGCGGCCGGGACAGGGGATCCTACGAGCAGTACTTC
few	TRBV6-6	TRBJ1-1	-	CASRQGGSTEAFF	TGTGCCAGCAGACAGGGAGGTTCCACTGAAGCTTTCTTT
few	TRBV20-1	TRBJ1-2	-	CSAGGHQGLHGYTF	TGCAGTGCTGGGGGCCACCAGGGATTGCATGGCTACACCTTC
-	TRBV28	TRBJ1-4	-	CASSLSGGIGRNEKLFF	TGTGCCAGCAGTTTAAGCGGCGGGATCGGGAGAAATGAAAAACTGTTTTTT
many	TRBV7-9	TRBJ2-2	TRBD2	CASSLNPTSVFTGELFF	TGTGCCAGCAGCTTAAATCCGACTAGCGTGTTCACCGGGGAGCTGTTTTTT
few	TRBV2	TRBJ1-2	TRBD1	CASTEGGTGIYGYTF	TGTGCCAGCACTGAGGGCGGGACAGGGATCTATGGCTACACCTTC
many	TRBV11-2	TRBJ1-2	TRBD1	CASSSDIGTVGYTF	TGTGCCAGCAGCTCAGACATTGGGACAGTTGGCTACACCTTC
many	TRBV11-2	TRBJ2-5	-	CASSLGGVETQYF	TGTGCCAGCAGCTTAGGGGGAGTAGAGACCCAGTACTTC
few	TRBV7-8	TRBJ2-5	-	CASSSPIESGETQYF	TGTGCCAGCAGCTCCCCTATAGAAAGTGGGGAGACCCAGTACTTC
-	TRBV5-4	TRBJ2-2	TRBD2	CASSLSGGQNTGELFF	TGTGCCAGCAGCCTAAGCGGGGGACAGAACACCGGGGAGCTGTTTTTT
-	TRBV29-1	TRBJ2-3	TRBD1	CSVARTGASTDTQYF	TGCAGCGTTGCCAGGACAGGGGCTAGCACAGATACGCAGTATTTT
many	TRBV7-3	TRBJ2-6	-	CASSSRASGANVLTF	TGTGCCAGCAGCTCCAGGGCTTCAGGGGCCAACGTCCTGACTTTC
few	TRBV28	TRBJ2-1	TRBD2	CASSSPGLAGGDNEQFF	TGTGCCAGCAGTTCACCCGGACTAGCGGGAGGGGACAATGAGCAGTTCTTC
few	TRBV3-1	TRBJ2-1	-	CASSQGWVGNEQFF	TGTGCCAGCAGCCAAGGATGGGTGGGGAATGAGCAGTTCTTC
-	TRBV5-1	TRBJ2-3	-	CASSLERPGTQYF	TGCGCCAGCAGCTTGGAACGGCCCGGTACGCAGTATTTT
few	TRBV12-3/TRBV12-4	TRBJ2-2	-	CASSLEQGVGELFF	TGTGCCAGCAGTTTAGAGCAGGGTGTCGGGGAGCTGTTTTTT
many	TRBV6-5	TRBJ1-6	-	CASSPTGKNSPLHF	TGTGCCAGCAGTCCGACAGGAAAGAATTCACCCCTCCACTTT
-	TRBV18	TRBJ1-3	-	CASSPVSSGNTIYF	TGTGCCAGCTCACCGGTGAGCTCTGGAAACACCATATATTTT
few	TRBV7-9	TRBJ2-5	-	CASSLRELQETQYF	TGTGCCAGCAGCTTACGAGAGCTCCAAGAGACCCAGTACTTC
-	TRBV11-3	TRBJ2-5	-	CASSFGPLPGETQYF	TGTGCCAGCAGTTTCGGACCCCTGCCGGGGGAGACCCAGTACTTC
-	TRBV2	TRBJ1-1	TRBD1	CASTWDRSVGTEAFF	TGTGCCAGCACTTGGGACAGGAGTGTGGGAACTGAAGCTTTCTTT
-	TRBV15	TRBJ2-3	-	CATSLEADTQYF	TGTGCCACCAGTCTCGAGGCCGATACGCAGTATTTT